These 19 T cell receptor beta chains came from one sample sequenced in a study of shared T cell receptors in the human thymus (dated by TCRdb to about 2021). Library construction relied on the immunoSEQ multiplex PCR assay. TCRdb provides this immuneACCESS table in a form limited to in-frame rearrangements. Some clones are lacking; in checked studies, under half of them reflect an unresolved V gene, and why the rest are absent is not known. For this sample there are roughly 500,000 clones; 75% to 85% appear just once. The ten largest clones add up to more than 0.01% of the sample. The sample was also reused in another study, on human thymus T cells.

Sequenced: thymocytes. Every receptor here comes from a boy less than two years old with a congenital heart defect. Donor details come from another sample of the same person, matched by shared clones.

V usage is TRBV5-1 and J usage is TRBJ2-3; 12 nucleotides align to TRBD1. The CDR3 covers 20 residues. Germline V gives CDR1 SGHRS, CDR2 YFSETQ. V lost 3 bases to trimming and J lost 0 bases; unmatched junction nucleotides: 14. CDR3 in DNA: TGCGCCAGCAGCTCTTCAAACCGGGACAGGGGGCGAGCGAGCACAGATACGCAGTATTTT. Protein product: CASSSSNRDRGRASTDTQYF.

This clone occurred once. V gene TRBV10-2 combines with J gene TRBJ2-7; the match to TRBD2 covers 9 bases. The trim removed 0 bases at V and 2 bases at J, leaving 5 bases unmatched. CDR1 WSHSY and CDR2 SAAADI come from the germline V gene. This CDR3 is 16 amino acids long. CDR3 sequence reads: CASSESGSGSTYEQYF. CDR3 DNA: TGCGCCAGCAGTGAGTCTGGTAGCGGGAGCACCTACGAGCAGTACTTC.

The chain combines TRBV21-1 with TRBJ2-3; the D segment call TRBD1 is taken from the table without a DNA check. TRBV21-1 is an annotated pseudogene. CDR3 length equals 16 residues. The CDR3, as DNA: TGTGCCAGCAGCAAAGGGGACACCGGCGCCACAGATACGCAGTATTTT. As protein: CASSKGDTGATDTQYF.

V gene TRBV19 combines with J gene TRBJ1-2; the D gene is possibly TRBD1 (5 bases). V lost 0 bases and J 6 bases, leaving 14 bases between the germline ends. The CDR3 extends over 15 amino acids. Germline V CDR1 and CDR2: LNHDA, SQIVND (reference sequence). The DNA for the CDR3 is TGTGCCAGTAGTATAGATCCTTGGGGGAGGAATGGCTACACCTTC. Translating gives CASSIDPWGRNGYTF.

The chain has TRBV2 and TRBJ2-5; the D gene is possibly TRBD2 (7 bases). This CDR3 is built from 14 residues. Per germline, CDR1 SNHLY and CDR2 FYNNEI. V was trimmed by 8 bases and J by 2 bases, leaving 15 bases between them. Here the CDR3 reads CASLRGGPQETQYF. In DNA form, the CDR3 reads TGTGCCAGCTTAAGGGGGGGGCCACAAGAGACCCAGTACTTC.

CDR3 residues: CASSQDLGQYQETQYF. CDR3 DNA sequence: TGCGCCAGCAGCCAAGATTTGGGACAGTACCAAGAGACCCAGTACTTC. This chain uses TRBV4-3 with TRBJ2-5, with 7 bases aligning to TRBD1. Germline CDR1 LGHNA, CDR2 YSLEER. This CDR3 comprises 16 residues. The V segment lost 0 bases and the J segment 0 bases; nucleotides outside the gene matches: 4.

This clone has more than one count but fewer than ten. The chain recombines TRBV7-9 with TRBJ2-3; D ambiguous. This CDR3 spans 15 amino acids. Germline CDR1 is SEHNR and CDR2 is FQNEAQ (reference sequence). Trimming removed 1 base from V and 3 bases from J, with 11 bases in between. The CDR3 DNA follows: TGTGCCAGCAGCTTAGAACCAACCCAGACAGATACGCAGTATTTT. Its protein is CASSLEPTQTDTQYF.

The chain employs TRBV15 and TRBJ2-7; TRBD1 matches at 7 bases. V was clipped by 0 bases and J by 2 bases; unmatched bases: 13. Germline CDR1 and CDR2: LNHNV and YYDKDF (reference sequence). This CDR3 is 18 amino acids long. CDR3 amino acids: CATSRDGDSHLITYEQYF. The CDR3 DNA reads as TGTGCCACCAGCAGAGATGGGGACAGCCATTTGATCACCTACGAGCAGTACTTC.

The genes are TRBV11-2 and TRBJ2-1; 11 bases agree with TRBD2. V gave up 6 bases and J gave up 7 bases; unmatched junction bases: 11. This CDR3 has 16 amino acids. Germline V gene lookup returns CDR1 SGHAT and CDR2 FQNNGV. In DNA, the CDR3 is TGTGCCAGCAGTTCTGGCCGAGGACTAGCGGGTAATGAGCAGTTCTTC. Translating it yields CASSSGRGLAGNEQFF.

The rearrangement uses TRBV11-2 and TRBJ2-7; 7 bases map to TRBD2. After removal of 6 bases from V and 2 bases from J, the junction contained 10 bases not matched to a gene. This CDR3 has 15 residues. The germline CDR1 and CDR2 sequences are SGHAT and FQNNGV. This CDR3 is CASRLWGRAPYEQYF. The CDR3 nucleotides are TGTGCCAGCAGATTGTGGGGGAGGGCACCCTACGAGCAGTACTTC.

This clone was recorded once. The chain combines TRBV30 with TRBJ2-3; TRBD2 agrees at 11 bases. The CDR3 consists of 19 residues. V lost 1 base, J lost 6 bases, and 18 bases stayed unmatched. Germline CDR1 and CDR2: GTSNPN and SVGIG (reference sequence). The CDR3 here is CAWSGIDKNSGGGSDTQYF. DNA for the CDR3: TGTGCCTGGAGTGGGATCGACAAAAATAGCGGGGGGGGTTCGGATACGCAGTATTTT.

This chain uses TRBV12-5 with TRBJ2-1; TRBD2 agrees at 8 bases. Germline values: CDR1 LGHNT, CDR2 FRNRAP. This CDR3 comprises 14 residues. V was pared by 7 bases and J by 8 bases, with 10 bases of the junction left unmatched. The CDR3 loop is CASESRGTSYEQFF. The CDR3 DNA is TGTGCTAGTGAATCTCGGGGGACTAGTTATGAGCAGTTCTTC. The whole variable domain, filled in from reference TRBV12-5 and TRBJ2-1, reads DARVTQTPRHKVTEMGQEVTMRCQPILGHNTVFWYRQTMMQGLELLAYFRNRAPLDDSGMPKDRFSAEMPDATLATLKIQPSEPRDSAVYFCASESRGTSYEQFFGPGTRLTVL.

This chain connects TRBV10-2 to TRBJ2-1, with D perhaps matching TRBD2 (5 bases). The V end was cut by 4 bases, the J end by 9 bases, with 10 bases between. The germline V gene encodes CDR1 WSHSY and CDR2 SAAADI. The CDR3 loop spans 12 amino acids. The CDR3 DNA follows: TGCGCCAGCAGTGTGATCAGCGGTGAGCAGTTCTTC. Its translation is CASSVISGEQFF.

A few counts support this clone. CDR3 amino acids: CASSYRELGQYF. The CDR3 nucleotides read TGTGCCAGCAGCTACCGGGAGCTAGGGCAGTACTTC. The gene calls are TRBV5-6 and TRBJ2-7; D may be TRBD2 (6 bases). V was trimmed by 3 bases and J by 9 bases, leaving 13 bases between them. The length of the CDR3 is 12 residues. The germline CDR1 and CDR2 sequences are SGHDT and YYEEEE.

This clone was seen only once. The rearrangement joins TRBV11-2 to TRBJ2-7; 15 bases match TRBD2. The germline V gene encodes CDR1 SGHAT and CDR2 FQNNGV. The V and J ends lost 2 bases and 5 bases, in that order; junction bases with no gene match: 10. CDR3 length: 18 residues. The CDR3 sequence is CASSLSAWGLAGGHEQYF. The CDR3 nucleotides read TGTGCCAGCAGCTTATCAGCCTGGGGACTAGCGGGAGGACACGAGCAGTACTTC.

The V and J genes are TRBV12-5 and TRBJ1-2, with 10 bases aligning to TRBD1. Germline V gives CDR1 LGHNT, CDR2 FRNRAP. Trimming cost V 5 bases and J 6 bases; bases outside gene matches: 12. The CDR3 is 16 residues long. The CDR3 loop reads CASGESRDRGTDGYTF. CDR3 nucleotide sequence: TGTGCTAGTGGTGAGAGCCGGGACAGGGGAACGGATGGCTACACCTTC. Drawing the rest from reference TRBV12-5 and TRBJ1-2, the complete variable domain is DARVTQTPRHKVTEMGQEVTMRCQPILGHNTVFWYRQTMMQGLELLAYFRNRAPLDDSGMPKDRFSAEMPDATLATLKIQPSEPRDSAVYFCASGESRDRGTDGYTFGSGTRLTVV.

In its sample, this clone was seen a few times. This chain joins TRBV9 and TRBJ2-3; a weak D match, TRBD1 (6 bases). The germline gives CDR1 SGDLS, CDR2 YYNGEE. The CDR3 covers 14 residues. The V end lost 6 bases, the J end lost 8 bases, and 19 bases lay between the germline ends. The DNA of the CDR3 is TGTGCCAGCAAGACAGGTTGTCACAATGGTACGCAGTATTTT. Encoded protein: CASKTGCHNGTQYF.

The CDR3 DNA sequence: TGCGCCAGCAGCTTGACACAGGAAGGGGATGAAAAACTGTTTTTT. Protein sequence: CASSLTQEGDEKLFF. This sequence joins TRBV5-1 and TRBJ1-4; possible D gene TRBD1, 5 bases. Germline V gene lookup returns CDR1 SGHRS and CDR2 YFSETQ. The CDR3 length is 15 residues. V dropped 1 base and J dropped 6 bases, with 13 bases sitting between them.

In this sample, this clone turned up a few times. V usage is TRBV5-3 and J usage is TRBJ1-5; D not certain. TRBV5-3 carries the ORF label, with uncertain function. The CDR3 covers 13 residues. Trimming removed 4 bases at V and 1 base at J, with 6 bases between. The CDR3 spells CARSPSSNQPQHF. The CDR3 DNA reads TGTGCCAGAAGCCCCTCGAGCAATCAGCCCCAGCATTTT.